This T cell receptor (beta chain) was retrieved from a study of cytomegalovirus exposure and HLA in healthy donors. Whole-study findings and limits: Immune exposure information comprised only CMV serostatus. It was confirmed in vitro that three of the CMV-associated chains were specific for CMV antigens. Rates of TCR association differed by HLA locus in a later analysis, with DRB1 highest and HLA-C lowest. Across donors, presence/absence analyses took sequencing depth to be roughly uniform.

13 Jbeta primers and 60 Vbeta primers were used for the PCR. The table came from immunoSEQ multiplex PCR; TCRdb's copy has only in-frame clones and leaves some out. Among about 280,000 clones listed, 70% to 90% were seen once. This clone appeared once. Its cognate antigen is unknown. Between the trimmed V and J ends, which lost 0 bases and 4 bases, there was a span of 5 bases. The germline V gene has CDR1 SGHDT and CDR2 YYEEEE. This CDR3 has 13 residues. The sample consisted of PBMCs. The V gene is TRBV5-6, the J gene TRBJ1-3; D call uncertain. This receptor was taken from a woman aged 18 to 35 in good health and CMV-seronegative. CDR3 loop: CASSLGVGNTIYF. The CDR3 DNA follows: TGTGCCAGCAGCTTGGGTGTAGGAAACACCATATATTTT.